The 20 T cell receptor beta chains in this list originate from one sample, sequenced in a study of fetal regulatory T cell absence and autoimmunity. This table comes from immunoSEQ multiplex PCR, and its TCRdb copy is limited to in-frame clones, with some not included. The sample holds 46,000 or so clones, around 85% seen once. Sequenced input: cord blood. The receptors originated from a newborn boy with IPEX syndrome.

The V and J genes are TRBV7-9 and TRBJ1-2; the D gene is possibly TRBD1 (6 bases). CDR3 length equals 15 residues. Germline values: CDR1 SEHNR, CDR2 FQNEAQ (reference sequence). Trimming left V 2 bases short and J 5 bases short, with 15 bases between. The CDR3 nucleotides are TGTGCCAGCAGCTTATCATCGGGGGCGGGATATGGCTACACCTTC. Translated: CASSLSSGAGYGYTF. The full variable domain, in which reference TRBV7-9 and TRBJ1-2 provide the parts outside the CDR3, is DTGVSQNPRHKITKRGQNVTFRCDPISEHNRLYWYRQTLGQGPEFLTYFQNEAQLEKSRLLSDRFSAERPKGSFSTLEIQRTEQGDSAMYLCASSLSSGAGYGYTFGSGTRLTVV.

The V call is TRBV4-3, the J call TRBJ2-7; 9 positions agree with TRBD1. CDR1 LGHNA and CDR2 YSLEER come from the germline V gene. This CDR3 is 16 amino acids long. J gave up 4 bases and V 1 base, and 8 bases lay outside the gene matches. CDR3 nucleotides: TGCGCCAGCAGCCAAGTTGGGGGTGGACAGGGGTACGAGCAGTACTTC. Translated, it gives CASSQVGGGQGYEQYF.

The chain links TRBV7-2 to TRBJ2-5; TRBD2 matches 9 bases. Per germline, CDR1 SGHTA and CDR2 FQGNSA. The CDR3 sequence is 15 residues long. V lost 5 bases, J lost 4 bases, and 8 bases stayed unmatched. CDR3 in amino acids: CASSPSGVSIETQYF. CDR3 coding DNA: TGTGCCAGCAGCCCTAGCGGGGTATCGATAGAGACCCAGTACTTC.

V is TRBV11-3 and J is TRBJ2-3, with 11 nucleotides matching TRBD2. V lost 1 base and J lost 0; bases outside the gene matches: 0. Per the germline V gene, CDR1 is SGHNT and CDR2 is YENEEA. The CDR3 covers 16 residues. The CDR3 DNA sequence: TGTGCCAGCAGCTTAGGGACTAGCGGGAGCACAGATACGCAGTATTTT. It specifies CASSLGTSGSTDTQYF. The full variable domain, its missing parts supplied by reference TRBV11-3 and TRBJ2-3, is EAGVVQSPRYKIIEKKQPVAFWCNPISGHNTLYWYLQNLGQGPELLIRYENEEAVDDSQLPKDRFSAERLKGVDSTLKIQPAELGDSAVYLCASSLGTSGSTDTQYFGPGTRLTVL.

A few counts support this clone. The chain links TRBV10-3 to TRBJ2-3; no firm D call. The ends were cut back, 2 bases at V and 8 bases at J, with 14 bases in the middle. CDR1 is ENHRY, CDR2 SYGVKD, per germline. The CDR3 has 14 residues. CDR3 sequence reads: CAISEALMWPTQYF. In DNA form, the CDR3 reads TGTGCCATCAGTGAGGCCCTGATGTGGCCTACGCAGTATTTT.

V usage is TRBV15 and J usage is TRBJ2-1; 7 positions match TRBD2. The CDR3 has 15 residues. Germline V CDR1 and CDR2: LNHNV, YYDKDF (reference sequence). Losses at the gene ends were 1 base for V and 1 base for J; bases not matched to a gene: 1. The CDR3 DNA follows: TGTGCCACCAGCAGAGTGGGGGGGTCCTACAATGAGCAGTTCTTC. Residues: CATSRVGGSYNEQFF.

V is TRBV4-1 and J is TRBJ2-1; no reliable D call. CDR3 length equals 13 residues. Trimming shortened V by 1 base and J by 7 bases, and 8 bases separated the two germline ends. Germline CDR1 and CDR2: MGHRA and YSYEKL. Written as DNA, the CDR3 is TGCGCCAGCAGCCAAGTCCTCCCGAATGAGCAGTTCTTC. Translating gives CASSQVLPNEQFF.

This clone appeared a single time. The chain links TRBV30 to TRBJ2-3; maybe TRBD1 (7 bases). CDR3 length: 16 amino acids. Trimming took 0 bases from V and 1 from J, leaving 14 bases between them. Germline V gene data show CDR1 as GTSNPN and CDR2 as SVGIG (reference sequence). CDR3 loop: CAWSVPQGGGTDTQYF. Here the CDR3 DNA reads TGTGCCTGGAGTGTACCCCAGGGGGGTGGCACAGATACGCAGTATTTT.

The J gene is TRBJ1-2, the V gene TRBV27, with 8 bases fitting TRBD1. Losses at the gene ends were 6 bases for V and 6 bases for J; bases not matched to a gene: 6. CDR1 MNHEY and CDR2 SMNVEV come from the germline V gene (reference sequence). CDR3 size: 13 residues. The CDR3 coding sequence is TGTGCCAGCAGGCTTACAGGGGGGAATGGCTACACCTTC. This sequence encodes CASRLTGGNGYTF.

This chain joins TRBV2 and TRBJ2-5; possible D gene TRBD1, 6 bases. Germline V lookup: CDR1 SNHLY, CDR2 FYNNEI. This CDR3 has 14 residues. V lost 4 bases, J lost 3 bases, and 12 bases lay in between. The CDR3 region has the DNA TGTGCCAGCAGTGGCCGGGACACGGAAGAGACCCAGTACTTC. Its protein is CASSGRDTEETQYF.

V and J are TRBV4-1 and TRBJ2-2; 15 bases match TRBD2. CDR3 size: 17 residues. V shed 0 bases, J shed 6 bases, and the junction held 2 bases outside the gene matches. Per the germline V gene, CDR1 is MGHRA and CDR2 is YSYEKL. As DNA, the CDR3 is TGCGCCAGCAGCCAAGATGGACTAGCGGGAGGGCCCGGGGAGCTGTTTTTT. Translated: CASSQDGLAGGPGELFF.

The CDR3 loop reads CASSQPGQVSYEQYF. DNA of the CDR3: TGCGCCAGCAGCCAACCGGGACAGGTCTCCTACGAGCAGTACTTC. The chain is built from TRBV4-1 and TRBJ2-7; 8 positions match TRBD1. J was trimmed by 0 bases and V by 2 bases; bases with no gene match: 3. The germline CDR1 and CDR2 sequences are MGHRA and YSYEKL. The CDR3 runs 15 residues.

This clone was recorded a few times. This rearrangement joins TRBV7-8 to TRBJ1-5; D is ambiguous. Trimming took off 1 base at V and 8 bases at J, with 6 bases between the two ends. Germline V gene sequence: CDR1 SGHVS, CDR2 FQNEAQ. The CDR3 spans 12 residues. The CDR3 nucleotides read TGTGCCAGCAGCTTAGGGAGAAAGCCCCAGCATTTT. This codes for CASSLGRKPQHF.

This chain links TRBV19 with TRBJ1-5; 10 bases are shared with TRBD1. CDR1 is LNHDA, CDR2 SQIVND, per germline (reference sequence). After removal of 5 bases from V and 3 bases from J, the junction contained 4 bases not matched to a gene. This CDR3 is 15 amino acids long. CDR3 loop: CASSQRQGANQPQHF. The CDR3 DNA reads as TGTGCCAGTAGTCAGCGACAGGGGGCCAATCAGCCCCAGCATTTT. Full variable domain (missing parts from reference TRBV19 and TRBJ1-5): DGGITQSPKYLFRKEGQNVTLSCEQNLNHDAMYWYRQDPGQGLRLIYYSQIVNDFQKGDIAEGYSVSREKKESFPLTVTSAQKNPTAFYLCASSQRQGANQPQHFGDGTRLSIL.

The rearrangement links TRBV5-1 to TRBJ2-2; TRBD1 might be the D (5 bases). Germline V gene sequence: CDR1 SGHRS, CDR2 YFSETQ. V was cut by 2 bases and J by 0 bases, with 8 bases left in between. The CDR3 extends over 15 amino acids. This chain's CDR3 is CASSFGHTNTGELFF. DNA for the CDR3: TGCGCCAGCAGCTTCGGACATACGAACACCGGGGAGCTGTTTTTT.

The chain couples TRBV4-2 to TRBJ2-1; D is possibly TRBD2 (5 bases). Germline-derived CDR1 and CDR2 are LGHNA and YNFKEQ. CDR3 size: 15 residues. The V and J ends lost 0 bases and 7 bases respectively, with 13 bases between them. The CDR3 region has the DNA TGTGCCAGCAGCCAAGATCCCGGCACGGGAAATGAGCAGTTCTTC. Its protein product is CASSQDPGTGNEQFF.

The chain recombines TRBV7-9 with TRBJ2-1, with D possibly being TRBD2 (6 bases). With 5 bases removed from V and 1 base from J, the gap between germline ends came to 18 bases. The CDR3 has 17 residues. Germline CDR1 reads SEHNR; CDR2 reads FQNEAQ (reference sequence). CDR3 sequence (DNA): TGTGCCAGCAGCGCTTCCGACGGGAGTATTTCCTACAATGAGCAGTTCTTC. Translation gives CASSASDGSISYNEQFF.

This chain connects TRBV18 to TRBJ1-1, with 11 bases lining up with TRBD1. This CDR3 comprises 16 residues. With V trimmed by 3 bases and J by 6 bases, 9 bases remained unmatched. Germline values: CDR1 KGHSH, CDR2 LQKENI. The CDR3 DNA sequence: TGTGCCAGCTCACCTAGTACACCGGGACAGGGGGCTGAAGCTTTCTTT. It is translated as CASSPSTPGQGAEAFF. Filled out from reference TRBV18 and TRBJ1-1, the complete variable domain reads NAGVMQNPRHLVRRRGQEARLRCSPMKGHSHVYWYRQLPEEGLKFMVYLQKENIIDESGMPKERFSAEFPKEGPSILRIQQVVRGDSAAYFCASSPSTPGQGAEAFFGQGTRLTVV.

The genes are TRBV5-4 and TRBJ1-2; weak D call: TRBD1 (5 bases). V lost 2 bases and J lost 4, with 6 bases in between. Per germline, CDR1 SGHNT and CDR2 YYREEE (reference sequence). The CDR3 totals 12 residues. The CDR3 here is CASSFDSYGYTF. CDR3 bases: TGTGCCAGCAGCTTCGACAGCTATGGCTACACCTTC. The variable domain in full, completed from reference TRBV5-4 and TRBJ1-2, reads ETGVTQSPTHLIKTRGQQVTLRCSSQSGHNTVSWYQQALGQGPQFIFQYYREEENGRGNFPPRFSGLQFPNYSSELNVNALELDDSALYLCASSFDSYGYTFGSGTRLTVV.

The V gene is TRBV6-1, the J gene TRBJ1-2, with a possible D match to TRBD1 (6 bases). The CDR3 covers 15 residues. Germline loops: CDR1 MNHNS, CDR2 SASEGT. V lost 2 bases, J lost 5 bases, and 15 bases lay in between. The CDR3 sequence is CASSERWGGAYGYTF. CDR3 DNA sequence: TGTGCCAGCAGTGAAAGGTGGGGGGGCGCTTATGGCTACACCTTC.